This TCR beta chain derives from a study of Graves' ophthalmopathy and Graves' hyperthyroidism. Amplification of TCR beta CDR3 regions used RNA transcripts. In the first round, RT-PCR was carried out with HTBI primers, and a multiplex PCR formed the second round. TCRdb ran MiXCR on the multiplex PCR reads and lists one entry per CDR3 protein. The sample includes about 660,000 distinct CDR3 sequences, over 40% of them seen just once. The germline V gene has CDR1 SNHLY and CDR2 FYNNEI. Trimming took off 8 bases at V and 0 bases at J, with 14 bases between the two ends. The CDR3 runs 15 residues. This sequence was found in an adult man with Graves' ophthalmopathy. This chain connects TRBV2 to TRBJ1-5; tentatively, D is TRBD1 (6 bases). Sequenced input: peripheral blood. CDR3 DNA sequence: TGTGCCAGCGGAGGGGGTCACTATAGCAATCAGCCCCAGCATTTT. The encoded protein is CASGGGHYSNQPQHF.